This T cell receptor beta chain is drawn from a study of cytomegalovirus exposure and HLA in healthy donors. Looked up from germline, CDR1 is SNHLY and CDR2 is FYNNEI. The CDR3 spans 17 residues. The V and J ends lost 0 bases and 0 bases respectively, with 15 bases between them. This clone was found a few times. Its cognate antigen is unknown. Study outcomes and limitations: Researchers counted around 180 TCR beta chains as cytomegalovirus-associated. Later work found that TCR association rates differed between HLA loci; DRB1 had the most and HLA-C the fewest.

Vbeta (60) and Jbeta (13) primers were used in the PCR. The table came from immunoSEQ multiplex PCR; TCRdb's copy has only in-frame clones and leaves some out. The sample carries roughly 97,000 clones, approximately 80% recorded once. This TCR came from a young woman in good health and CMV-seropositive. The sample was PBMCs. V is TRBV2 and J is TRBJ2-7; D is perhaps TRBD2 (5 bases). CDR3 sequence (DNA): TGTGCCAGCAGTGAAGCGCTAGGGCGGGTATACTCCTACGAGCAGTACTTC. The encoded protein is CASSEALGRVYSYEQYF.